The 4 T cell receptor beta chains presented below share a single source sample, sequenced in a study of shared clonotypes between healthy human individuals. Sequencing used immunoSEQ multiplex PCR; TCRdb keeps in-frame clones, though not all of them. The sample carries approximately 1,500,000 clones, 95% to 99% recorded once. Sequencing was performed on naive CD4+ T cells sorted from blood. Subset noted: CD45RA+ positively selected. The receptors derive from a man aged 25 to 45 in good health.

This sequence joins TRBV5-1 and TRBJ2-7; D might be TRBD2 (6 bases). Germline V gene data show CDR1 as SGHRS and CDR2 as YFSETQ. The CDR3 has 14 amino acids. The V and J ends lost 0 bases and 7 bases respectively, with 14 bases between them. The CDR3 bases are TGCGCCAGCAGCTTGGCGGGGGATGGCCGGGAGCAGTACTTC. This translates into CASSLAGDGREQYF.

V usage is TRBV10-3 and J usage is TRBJ2-3; 7 bases map to TRBD1. Germline CDR1 and CDR2: ENHRY and SYGVKD. The length of the CDR3 is 15 residues. V lost 11 bases, J lost 0 bases, and 11 bases stayed unmatched. CDR3 residues: CAVGKPGQSTDTQYF. Written as DNA, the CDR3 is TGTGCCGTTGGGAAGCCGGGACAGAGCACAGATACGCAGTATTTT.

This chain connects TRBV11-2 to TRBJ2-7; 7 nucleotides agree with TRBD1. Germline CDR1 reads SGHAT; CDR2 reads FQNNGV. The V segment lost 5 bases and the J segment 3 bases; nucleotides outside the gene matches: 7. The CDR3 contains 14 residues. In DNA form, the CDR3 reads TGTGCCAGCAGCCGCGTACAGGGGCTCTACGAGCAGTACTTC. It encodes CASSRVQGLYEQYF.

The chain couples TRBV10-2 to TRBJ2-7; 9 bases are a match to TRBD1. CDR1 WSHSY and CDR2 SAAADI come from the germline V gene. The CDR3 runs 14 residues. V shed 5 bases and J 2 bases; nucleotides not matched to a gene: 4. The CDR3 DNA follows: TGCGCCAGCAGTCCGACAGGGGGAACCTACGAGCAGTACTTC. Translated: CASSPTGGTYEQYF.